This T cell receptor beta chain was found in a study of cytomegalovirus exposure and HLA in healthy donors. The study's findings and limits: Judged likely to be a sequencing artifact was a cluster of highly shared sequence variants. In a later analysis, productive TCRs from donors in an Asian-associated ancestry cluster reportedly carried fewer N-insertions than the cohort mean. The study recorded fewer than 200 TCR beta chains that were cytomegalovirus-associated. Apparent HLA restriction characterized most CMV-associated TCR beta chains in a later analysis.

Notes on this clone: Its antigen is as yet unknown.

It was with 60 Vbeta and 13 Jbeta primers that the PCR ran. The data were produced by immunoSEQ multiplex PCR, yet TCRdb's version contains in-frame clones alone and is incomplete. The table has about 160,000 clones, 68% seen once; the top ten hold approximately 1.3%. The sample was PBMCs. This TCR was sampled from a man aged 45 to 65 in good health and CMV-seronegative.

In nucleotides, the CDR3 is TGTGCCAGCAGCGGGCGACAGGGGCTTTTGAACACTGAAGCTTTCTTT. Translating it yields CASSGRQGLLNTEAFF. J is TRBJ1-1 and V is TRBV7-9, with 8 bases identical to TRBD1. The CDR3 totals 16 residues. The germline CDR1 and CDR2 sequences are SEHNR and FQNEAQ (reference sequence). The V gene end was trimmed by 5 bases and the J gene end by 0 bases; junction bases not matched to a gene: 8. The whole variable domain, filled in from reference TRBV7-9 and TRBJ1-1, reads DTGVSQNPRHKITKRGQNVTFRCDPISEHNRLYWYRQTLGQGPEFLTYFQNEAQLEKSRLLSDRFSAERPKGSFSTLEIQRTEQGDSAMYLCASSGRQGLLNTEAFFGQGTRLTVV.